What follows describes a single T cell receptor beta chain. Its antigen remains unidentified. The data were obtained in a study of shared clonotypes between healthy human individuals. Study findings and constraints: Across a handful of donors, naive CD4 shared roughly 5.2%, naive CD8 more than 3%, memory CD4 roughly 2.4%, memory CD8 around 0.42%. Read depth was anticipated to influence clonotype sharing among donors. The sole specimen, blood, was sampled, and tissue repertoires likely differ.

CDR1 WNHNN and CDR2 SYGVQD come from the germline V gene (reference sequence). This CDR3 has 13 residues. Deletions cut 0 bases from V and 6 bases from J, with 9 bases between. CD45RO negativity and positive selection for CCR7 defined naive CD8 cells, a population that excluded terminally differentiated effector memory CD45RA+ cells. As processed by the authors: Without quality scores, immunoSEQ junctional reads could not be filtered like full-length reads. Method: immunoSEQ multiplex PCR; TCRdb's copy keeps in-frame clones and lacks some. From that table come the V and J calls and clone size; the DNA was used to work out D and trimming. The repertoire includes about 2.1 million clones, 80% to 95% of them detected once, and around 1.7% sits in the top ten.

What was sequenced was naive CD8+ T cells from PBMCs. The clonotype was recovered from a man aged 18 to 30 in good health. Some clones in this sample may be carry-over from other donors' samples. This sequence joins TRBV10-1 and TRBJ2-7; D could derive from TRBD1 or TRBD2 (5 bases each). The CDR3 DNA follows: TGCGCCAGCAGTGAGTCGCCGGGGCCCGAGCAGTACTTC. Amino acids: CASSESPGPEQYF.